The rows below give T cell receptor beta chains drawn from one sample of a study of blood T cells in healthy people across ages. One entry per CDR3 protein results from TCRdb running MiXCR on the 5' RACE reads. The sample lists over a million distinct CDR3 sequences; 35% to 45% were seen once. Material for sequencing was blood. The receptors were sampled from a woman younger than 30 in good health. Each CDR3 is given with its conserved first and last residue. The order of the fields is J gene, D gene, clone size, V gene, CDR3 DNA, CDR3 protein. The D gene is left open where the match is weak. Not all rows give a size; the values are once, few, many and, for expanded clones, a class.

>TRBJ1-2|NA|NA|TRBV3-1
TGTGCCAGCAGCCAGTTCAATGGGCCTTCTGGTTCTGGCTACACCTTC
CASSQFNGPSGSGYTF
>TRBJ1-5|NA|NA|TRBV11-3
TGTGCCAGCACCCTCAGGGGCGCTATCAATCAGCCCCAGCATTTT
CASTLRGAINQPQHF
>TRBJ1-5|NA|NA|TRBV4-3
TGCGCCAGCAGCCAAGATGTGGGTCCTCAGCCCCAGCATTTT
CASSQDVGPQPQHF
>TRBJ2-2|NA|NA|TRBV20-1
TGCAGTGCTAGATCCGGGGGCAACACCGGGGAGCTGTTTTTT
CSARSGGNTGELFF
>TRBJ2-5|TRBD1|few|TRBV4-2
TGTGCCAGCAGCCAAGATACCGGACAGGGGGCCGGAGAGACCCAGTACTTC
CASSQDTGQGAGETQYF
>TRBJ2-7|TRBD1|few|TRBV20-1
TGCAGTGCTCCACAGGGGGCCGAGCAGTACTTC
CSAPQGAEQYF
>TRBJ2-5|TRBD1|few|TRBV29-1
TGCAGCAGCAGAAGGGACAGACCCAACCATGAGCAGTACTTC
CSSRRDRPNHEQYF
>TRBJ2-1|TRBD2|once|TRBV20-1
TGCAGTGCCAAAGCGGGGTTCTACAATGAGCAGTTCTTC
CSAKAGFYNEQFF
>TRBJ2-7|TRBD1|NA|TRBV6-5
TGTGCCAGCAGTTTCCGGGACAGGGTAGCGTACGAGCGGTACTTC
CASSFRDRVAYERYF
>TRBJ1-3|NA|NA|TRBV29-1
TGCAGCGTTCCTTCTGCAAACACCATATATTTT
CSVPSANTIYF
>TRBJ2-3|NA|NA|TRBV28
TGTGCCAGCAGGACCTCGGGCCCGCGGGCAGGCCCGACAGATACGCAGTATTTT
CASRTSGPRAGPTDTQYF
>TRBJ1-2|NA|NA|TRBV7-2
TGTGCCAGCAGCTCTCCGGGACCTAACTATGGCTACACCTTC
CASSSPGPNYGYTF
>TRBJ2-5|NA|NA|TRBV7-2
TGTGCCAGCAGCTTCCTGGGATCAGTCGGGGAGACCCAGTACTTC
CASSFLGSVGETQYF
>TRBJ2-3|TRBD1|few|TRBV4-1
TGCGCCAGCAGCCAGACCGCCGGGACAGGGGCATCAGATACGCAGTATTTT
CASSQTAGTGASDTQYF
>TRBJ2-1|NA|NA|TRBV20-1
TGCAGTGCTACAGAAACGGGTGGGGTACACAATGAGCAGTTCTTC
CSATETGGVHNEQFF
>TRBJ1-2|NA|few|TRBV7-9
TGTGCCAGCACCTTAAGTAGCCCACATGGCTACACCTTC
CASTLSSPHGYTF
>TRBJ1-1|NA|NA|TRBV4-3
TGCGCCAGCAGCCAAGATCGTGGCGCAGCTATGAACACTGAAGCTTTCTTT
CASSQDRGAAMNTEAFF
>TRBJ1-4|TRBD1|NA|TRBV3-1
TGTGCCAGCAGCCAGACAGGGGGGGCTAATGAAAAACTGTTTTTT
CASSQTGGANEKLFF
>TRBJ1-4|NA|NA|TRBV3-1
TGTGCCAACAGCCAAGCTGGGACTGTCGCAACTAATGAAAAACTGTTTTTT
CANSQAGTVATNEKLFF
>TRBJ1-2|TRBD1|NA|TRBV3-1
TGTGCCAGCAGCTACACCGGGACAGGGGACGATGGCTACACCTTC
CASSYTGTGDDGYTF
>TRBJ2-7|NA|NA|TRBV18
TGTGCCAGCTCACCAACAAGGGACACTCTCGAGCAGTACTTC
CASSPTRDTLEQYF
>TRBJ2-5|TRBD1|few|TRBV3-1
TGTGCCAGCAGCCAAGTTTCCCAGGGGGAGCAGTACTTC
CASSQVSQGEQYF
>TRBJ1-1|TRBD1|NA|TRBV28
TGTGCCAGCAGTATAGGGAGACAGGGCACAGCTTTCTTT
CASSIGRQGTAFF
>TRBJ2-5|TRBD2|NA|TRBV20-1
TGCAGTGCGTTAACGCCCAGCGGGGACCAAGAGACCCAGTACTTC
CSALTPSGDQETQYF
>TRBJ2-1|NA|NA|TRBV20-1
TGCAGTGCTAGAGATCGTCGGGGTAACAATGAGCAGTTCTTC
CSARDRRGNNEQFF
>TRBJ1-2|NA|many|TRBV2
TGTGCCAGCAGCCCAGGGGTTGGCTACACCTTC
CASSPGVGYTF